The rows below give T cell receptor beta chains drawn from one sample of a study of T cells in Graves' hyperthyroidism and ophthalmopathy. Each CDR3 protein is one row after TCRdb ran MiXCR on the multiplex PCR reads. The sample consists of about 400,000 distinct CDR3 sequences, about 14% of them appearing once. The sequenced sample consisted of blood. These receptors came from a man aged 45-65 years with Graves' ophthalmopathy. CDR3s include the opening cysteine and the closing phenylalanine or tryptophan. A D gene is named only where the DNA matches it firmly. Expanded clones get a size class; other rows say once, few or many, or leave the size out.

DNA: TGTGCCACCAGTGATCGTTCAGGGGGCCAGAATGAGCAGTTCTTC; CDR3: CATSDRSGGQNEQFF; size: few; V: TRBV24-1; J: TRBJ2-1; D: TRBD1
DNA: TGCGCCAGCAGCCAAGAAGCTAGCGGGAGGGGGGATACGCAGTATTTT; CDR3: CASSQEASGRGDTQYF; size: many; V: TRBV4-1; J: TRBJ2-3; D: TRBD2
DNA: TGTGCCAGCAGCGTAGTTCTAACCGGGGAGCTGTTTTTT; CDR3: CASSVVLTGELFF; size: few; V: TRBV9; J: TRBJ2-2; D: -
DNA: TGTGCCAGCAGCGCTCAAAGCGGGAGGGCCAATGAGCAGTTCTTC; CDR3: CASSAQSGRANEQFF; size: -; V: TRBV6-4; J: TRBJ2-1; D: TRBD2
DNA: TGCAGCGTGAATAGCGGGAGAAGGAATACGCAGTATTTT; CDR3: CSVNSGRRNTQYF; size: few; V: TRBV29-1; J: TRBJ2-3; D: TRBD2
DNA: TGCGCCAGCAGCCAGCCGGGACTAGCGGATAAAAGGCCCTACGAGCAGTACTTC; CDR3: CASSQPGLADKRPYEQYF; size: many; V: TRBV4-1; J: TRBJ2-7; D: TRBD2
DNA: TGTGCCAGCAGTTACTCAGGGGCGTTGGTGTACGAGCAGTACTTC; CDR3: CASSYSGALVYEQYF; size: many; V: TRBV6-5; J: TRBJ2-7; D: -
DNA: TGTGCCAGCAAACGAGGACCCAGGCGGCCGGAAATGAACACTGAAGCTTTCTTT; CDR3: CASKRGPRRPEMNTEAFF; size: many; V: TRBV11-3; J: TRBJ1-1; D: -
DNA: TGCAGTGCCCCTCGGGCGGGCAGTTACGAGCAGTACTTC; CDR3: CSAPRAGSYEQYF; size: few; V: TRBV20-1; J: TRBJ2-7; D: -
DNA: TGTGCCATCAGTGATCGAGTAAGGGGACAGCCCCAGCATTTT; CDR3: CAISDRVRGQPQHF; size: -; V: TRBV10-3; J: TRBJ1-5; D: -
DNA: TGTGCCTGGAGACCGGGACTAGCGGCCCCAGATACGCAGTATTTT; CDR3: CAWRPGLAAPDTQYF; size: -; V: TRBV30; J: TRBJ2-3; D: TRBD2
DNA: TGTGCCAGCAGCCCACCGGACTACCAAGAGACCCAGTACTTC; CDR3: CASSPPDYQETQYF; size: few; V: TRBV9; J: TRBJ2-5; D: -
DNA: TGTGCCAGCAGTAGGCCCGGGCGCGGCCTTAGTACGCAGTATTTT; CDR3: CASSRPGRGLSTQYF; size: many; V: TRBV27; J: TRBJ2-3; D: -
DNA: TGTGCCAGCAGTGAGGTCAGGAACGAGCAGTACTTC; CDR3: CASSEVRNEQYF; size: -; V: TRBV25-1; J: TRBJ2-7; D: -
DNA: TGTGCCAGCAGCGAGTCGGGGGGGGGTGTAGAAGCTTTCTTT; CDR3: CASSESGGGVEAFF; size: few; V: TRBV9; J: TRBJ1-1; D: -
DNA: TGTGCCAGCATAGGGGGAGGCCGAGTTACGCAGTATTTT; CDR3: CASIGGGRVTQYF; size: few; V: TRBV27; J: TRBJ2-3; D: -
DNA: TGTGCCAGCAGCTGGGCAGGGATGAACACTGAAGCTTTCTTT; CDR3: CASSWAGMNTEAFF; size: many; V: TRBV11-3; J: TRBJ1-1; D: -
DNA: TGTGCCAGCAGTTCCGGTCGAGTAGCGGAAAGCTCCTACAATGAGCAGTTCTTC; CDR3: CASSSGRVAESSYNEQFF; size: few; V: TRBV27; J: TRBJ2-1; D: -
DNA: TGTGCCAGCAGTTTTCTCCGGTCGACGGTACTTGACACCGGGGAGCTGTTTTTT; CDR3: CASSFLRSTVLDTGELFF; size: many; V: TRBV12-3/TRBV12-4; J: TRBJ2-2; D: -
DNA: TGTGCCAGCAGCCCCTGGGGGGGTAATGAAAAACTTTTTTTT; CDR3: CASSPWGGNEKLFF; size: -; V: TRBV6-1; J: TRBJ1-4; D: -
DNA: TGTGCCAGCAGCCCTACTAGGAACCTCGGCACAGATACGCAGTATTTT; CDR3: CASSPTRNLGTDTQYF; size: -; V: TRBV12-3/TRBV12-4; J: TRBJ2-3; D: -
DNA: TGCAGTGCTAGAGGGGGAGGGGACACTGAAGCTTTCTTT; CDR3: CSARGGGDTEAFF; size: -; V: TRBV20-1; J: TRBJ1-1; D: -
DNA: TGCGCCAGCAGGAGGGACGGATATAGCAATCAGCCCCAGCATTTT; CDR3: CASRRDGYSNQPQHF; size: few; V: TRBV5-1; J: TRBJ1-5; D: -
DNA: TGTGCCAGCAGCGTAAGCAGGGTTGGTGAGCAGTTCTTC; CDR3: CASSVSRVGEQFF; size: few; V: TRBV9; J: TRBJ2-1; D: -
DNA: TGTGCCTGGACAGGGACTAGAGGTCCTTATTACGAGCAGTACTTC; CDR3: CAWTGTRGPYYEQYF; size: few; V: TRBV30; J: TRBJ2-7; D: TRBD2
DNA: TGTGCCAGCAGTGTTGTCAGATCAAGCAATCAGCCCCAGCATTTT; CDR3: CASSVVRSSNQPQHF; size: many; V: TRBV2; J: TRBJ1-5; D: -
DNA: TGTGCTAGTGGACTCGGGACTAGCGGAAGGGAGACCCAGTACTTC; CDR3: CASGLGTSGRETQYF; size: many; V: TRBV12-5; J: TRBJ2-5; D: TRBD2
DNA: TGTGCCAGCAGCTTTCGACTCGACAGAGTATTAGGAAACACCATATATTTT; CDR3: CASSFRLDRVLGNTIYF; size: few; V: TRBV11-3; J: TRBJ1-3; D: -
DNA: TGTGCCACCAGTGATCTAGGCGAGCAGTACTTC; CDR3: CATSDLGEQYF; size: many; V: TRBV24-1; J: TRBJ2-7; D: -
DNA: TGTGCCAGCAGAGGCCAGGGGAACGTTATTACGGAGACCCAGTACTTC; CDR3: CASRGQGNVITETQYF; size: many; V: TRBV6-1; J: TRBJ2-5; D: -
DNA: TGTGCCAGCAGAGAAGCCAGACTAAGGAGAACATACAATGAGCAGTTCTTC; CDR3: CASREARLRRTYNEQFF; size: -; V: TRBV6-1; J: TRBJ2-1; D: -
DNA: TGTGCCAGCAGTTACGGCGGGGGGGACTCACCCCTCCACTTT; CDR3: CASSYGGGDSPLHF; size: once; V: TRBV6-9; J: TRBJ1-6; D: -
DNA: TGCAGTGCTAGAGATCCAGATAGCGGGGATGCAGATACGCAGTATTTT; CDR3: CSARDPDSGDADTQYF; size: -; V: TRBV20-1; J: TRBJ2-3; D: TRBD2
DNA: TGTGCCAGCAGCTTAGGAGGCCTAGCGGGAGTTAGCTATGAGCAGTTCTTC; CDR3: CASSLGGLAGVSYEQFF; size: few; V: TRBV7-9; J: TRBJ2-1; D: TRBD2
DNA: TGTGCCAGCACCCACCCCGACGAAAGCACAGATACGCAGTATTTT; CDR3: CASTHPDESTDTQYF; size: many; V: TRBV28; J: TRBJ2-3; D: -
DNA: TGTGCCAGCAGTTCAGGGGTGGGCAACGAGCAGTACTTC; CDR3: CASSSGVGNEQYF; size: many; V: TRBV2; J: TRBJ2-7; D: -
DNA: TGTGCCAGCTCACCGACAGGGGACAGCACAGATACGCAGTATTTT; CDR3: CASSPTGDSTDTQYF; size: many; V: TRBV18; J: TRBJ2-3; D: TRBD1
DNA: TGCGCCAGCAGCCAGGAGAGGGACTATGGCTACACCTTC; CDR3: CASSQERDYGYTF; size: few; V: TRBV4-1; J: TRBJ1-2; D: -
DNA: TGTGCCAGCAGCCTAGGACAGGGACACTATGGCTACACCTTC; CDR3: CASSLGQGHYGYTF; size: many; V: TRBV28; J: TRBJ1-2; D: TRBD1
DNA: TGTGCCAGCAGTCGACAGGGGGCGCGAAAGACCCAGTACTTC; CDR3: CASSRQGARKTQYF; size: many; V: TRBV28; J: TRBJ2-5; D: TRBD1
DNA: TGTGCCAGCAGCGGAAGACAGCGGGGTTGGGGCTACACCTTC; CDR3: CASSGRQRGWGYTF; size: many; V: TRBV7-2; J: TRBJ1-2; D: -
DNA: TGCAGTGCTAGTCATGGGCCACCCGTGAACACCGGGGAGCTGTTTTTT; CDR3: CSASHGPPVNTGELFF; size: many; V: TRBV20-1; J: TRBJ2-2; D: -
DNA: TGTGCCATCGGACAGGGGACAACTAACTATGGCTACACCTTC; CDR3: CAIGQGTTNYGYTF; size: few; V: TRBV10-3; J: TRBJ1-2; D: TRBD1
DNA: TGTGCCAGTAGTCCGGGACTAGTGAATGCCATTCAGTACTTC; CDR3: CASSPGLVNAIQYF; size: few; V: TRBV19; J: TRBJ2-4; D: TRBD2
DNA: TGCGCCAGCACCGGGACAGGGCAGGCTAATGAAAAACTGTTTTTT; CDR3: CASTGTGQANEKLFF; size: many; V: TRBV5-1; J: TRBJ1-4; D: TRBD1
DNA: TGCAGTGCTCGAAGGACTAGCGGGCGTTACAATGAGCAGTTCTTC; CDR3: CSARRTSGRYNEQFF; size: many; V: TRBV20-1; J: TRBJ2-1; D: TRBD2
DNA: TGTGCCTGGAGAGTAGCGGGAGGATTCAATGAGCAGTTCTTC; CDR3: CAWRVAGGFNEQFF; size: many; V: TRBV30; J: TRBJ2-1; D: TRBD2
DNA: TGTGCCAGCAGTGAACGGATAGGGGGCGATCAGCCCCAGCATTTT; CDR3: CASSERIGGDQPQHF; size: many; V: TRBV6-1; J: TRBJ1-5; D: TRBD1
DNA: TGTGCCAGTAAGGGGAAAAGGGACAGAGAGTATCAGCCCCAGCATTTT; CDR3: CASKGKRDREYQPQHF; size: -; V: TRBV19; J: TRBJ1-5; D: TRBD1
DNA: TGCAGCGCTGGGGGGCTAGCCAAAAACATTCAGTACTTC; CDR3: CSAGGLAKNIQYF; size: -; V: TRBV29-1; J: TRBJ2-4; D: -
DNA: TGCAGCGTTGAAGACCTGGGACAGGGAGGCTACGAGCAGTACTTC; CDR3: CSVEDLGQGGYEQYF; size: many; V: TRBV29-1; J: TRBJ2-7; D: TRBD1
DNA: TGTGCCGAGTCGACAGATATGAACACTGAAGCTTTCTTT; CDR3: CAESTDMNTEAFF; size: -; V: TRBV10-3; J: TRBJ1-1; D: -
DNA: TGTGCCAGCAGTGCAGTGGGCCTAGCTATAAAGGCTTACACCGGGGAGCTGTTTTTT; CDR3: CASSAVGLAIKAYTGELFF; size: -; V: TRBV7-8; J: TRBJ2-2; D: -
DNA: TGTGCCAGCTCACCACCGGGTCGGGGCGAGCAGTACTTC; CDR3: CASSPPGRGEQYF; size: many; V: TRBV18; J: TRBJ2-7; D: -
DNA: TGTGCCAGCAGTCCCGCGACTGGCAGAATAAACCTTTTCTTC; CDR3: CASSPATGRINLFF; size: many; V: TRBV11-3; J: TRBJ2-1; D: -